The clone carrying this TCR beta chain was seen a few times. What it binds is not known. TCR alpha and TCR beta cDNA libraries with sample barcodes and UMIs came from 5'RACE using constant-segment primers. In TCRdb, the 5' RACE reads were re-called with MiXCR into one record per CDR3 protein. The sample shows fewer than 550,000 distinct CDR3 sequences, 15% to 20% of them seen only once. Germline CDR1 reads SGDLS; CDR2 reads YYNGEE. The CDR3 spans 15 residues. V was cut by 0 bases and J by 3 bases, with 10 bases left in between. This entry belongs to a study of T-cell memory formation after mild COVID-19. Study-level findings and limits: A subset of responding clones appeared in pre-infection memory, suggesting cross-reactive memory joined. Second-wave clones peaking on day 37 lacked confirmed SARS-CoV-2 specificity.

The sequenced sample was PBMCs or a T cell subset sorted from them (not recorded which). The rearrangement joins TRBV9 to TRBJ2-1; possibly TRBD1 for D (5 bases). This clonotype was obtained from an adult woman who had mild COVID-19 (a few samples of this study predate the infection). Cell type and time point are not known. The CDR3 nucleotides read TGTGCCAGCAGCGTAGAAAACAGGATCTACAATGAGCAGTTCTTC. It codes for CASSVENRIYNEQFF.